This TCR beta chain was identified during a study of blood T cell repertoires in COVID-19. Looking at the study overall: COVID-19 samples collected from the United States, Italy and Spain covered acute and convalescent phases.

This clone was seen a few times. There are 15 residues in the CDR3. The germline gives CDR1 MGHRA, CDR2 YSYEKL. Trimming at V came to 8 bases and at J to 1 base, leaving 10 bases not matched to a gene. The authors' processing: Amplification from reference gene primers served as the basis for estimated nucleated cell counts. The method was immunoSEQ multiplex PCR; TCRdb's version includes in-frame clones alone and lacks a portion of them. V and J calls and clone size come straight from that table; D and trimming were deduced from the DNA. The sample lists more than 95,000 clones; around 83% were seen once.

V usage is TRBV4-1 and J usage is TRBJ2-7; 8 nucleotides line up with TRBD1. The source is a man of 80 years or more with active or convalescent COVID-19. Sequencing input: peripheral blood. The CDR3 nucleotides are TGCGCCAGCTCATACGACGGACAGGGTTCCTACGAGCAGTACTTC. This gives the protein CASSYDGQGSYEQYF.